The 7 T cell receptor beta chains in this list originate from one sample, sequenced in a study of somatic reversion in DOCK8 deficiency. One-step amplicon PCR with EuroClonality-NGS primers amplified TRB from 100 ng genomic DNA. MiXCR was run by TCRdb on the multiplex PCR reads, yielding one entry per CDR3 protein. The table lists about 1,300 distinct CDR3 sequences, about a quarter of them singletons. Material for sequencing was peripheral blood. The receptor source for this set is a human donor with DOCK8 deficiency.

CDR3 protein: CASSREGPNSGNTIYF. The CDR3 DNA reads as TGTGCCAGCAGCCGGGAGGGACCCAACTCTGGAAACACCATATATTTT. The chain links TRBV2 to TRBJ1-3; a possible D gene is TRBD1 (5 bases). The CDR3 spans 16 residues. V lost 6 bases to trimming and J lost 0 bases, with 15 bases between them. CDR1 and CDR2 (germline): SNHLY, FYNNEI. The variable domain in full, completed from reference TRBV2 and TRBJ1-3, reads EPEVTQTPSHQVTQMGQEVILRCVPISNHLYFYWYRQILGQKVEFLVSFYNNEISEKSEIFDDQFSVERPDGSNFTLKIRSTKLEDSAMYFCASSREGPNSGNTIYFGEGSWLTVV.

This clonotype was counted between two and nine times. The chain is built from TRBV27 and TRBJ2-1, with a tentative D call TRBD2 (5 bases). Trimming removed 10 bases from V and 6 bases from J, with 16 bases in between. The CDR3 has 13 amino acids. Germline loops: CDR1 MNHEY, CDR2 SMNVEV (reference sequence). The CDR3 sequence is CATLEDDTNEQFF. The CDR3 DNA sequence: TGTGCCACCTTGGAGGACGATACCAATGAGCAGTTCTTC.

This clonotype was counted a few times. This rearrangement joins TRBV20-1 to TRBJ2-7; TRBD2 aligns across 11 bases. V dropped 5 bases and J dropped 3; count of bases not matched to a gene: 3. CDR1 and CDR2 (germline): DFQATT, SNEGSKA (reference sequence). This CDR3 is 13 amino acids long. The CDR3 reads CSARGLAVYEQYF. The DNA of the CDR3 is TGCAGTGCTCGGGGACTAGCGGTCTACGAGCAGTACTTC.

This chain connects TRBV20-1 to TRBJ1-2, with a tentative D call TRBD1 (5 bases). Trimming stripped 3 bases from V and 8 bases from J, with 13 bases between. The CDR3 is 12 amino acids. CDR1 and CDR2 from the germline V gene are DFQATT and SNEGSKA (reference sequence). CDR3 sequence reads: CSASQGAQGYTF. CDR3 in DNA: TGCAGTGCTAGCCAAGGGGCTCAGGGCTACACCTTC.

This clonotype was counted a few times. V is TRBV28 and J is TRBJ1-3; unclear D gene. Germline-derived CDR1 and CDR2 are MDHEN and SYDVKM. This CDR3 has 14 residues. V was cut by 5 bases and J by 0 bases, with 8 bases left in between. This CDR3 is CASSRPSSGNTIYF. CDR3 sequence (DNA): TGTGCCAGCAGTCGCCCCTCCTCTGGAAACACCATATATTTT.

Within the sample, this clonotype is medium-sized (0.01 to 0.1%). The gene calls are TRBV11-3 and TRBJ1-3; no clear D. CDR1 and CDR2 (germline): SGHNT, YENEEA. The CDR3 has 13 residues. V was cut by 4 bases and J by 4 bases, with 8 bases left in between. The DNA for the CDR3 is TGTGCCAGCAGCTCCAGTACGGGAAACACCATATATTTT. Its protein is CASSSSTGNTIYF.

The V call is TRBV5-1, the J call TRBJ2-7; a possible D gene is TRBD2 (6 bases). CDR1 is SGHRS, CDR2 YFSETQ, per germline. This CDR3 region has 15 residues. The germline V and J ends were trimmed by 0 bases and 3 bases, with 13 bases remaining between them. The chain's CDR3 is CASSLGPRGNYEQYF. DNA for the CDR3: TGCGCCAGCAGCTTGGGACCTCGCGGGAACTACGAGCAGTACTTC.